This T cell receptor beta chain was retrieved from a study of Ad26.COV2.S vaccination and SARS-CoV-2 variants. Described treatment: around 19 received Ad26.COV2.S at low or high dose, single or two shots; several received placebo; per-sample allocation not given. Samples were taken on day 63 after the first vaccine or placebo injection. Sequencing was performed with immunoSEQ multiplex PCR; in TCRdb, only in-frame clones are kept and a portion is missing. This table holds about 330,000 clones, about nine tenths found once. The source of this sequence is a person aged 18-65 years who received the Ad26.COV2.S COVID-19 vaccine or a placebo. The material sequenced was peripheral blood, taken in a trial of Ad26.COV2.S vaccine versus placebo.

The CDR3 protein is CASSHGTGGRYEQYF. The CDR3, as DNA: TGTGCCAGCAGCCACGGTACAGGGGGCCGATACGAGCAGTACTTC. The chain recombines TRBV3-1 (or the pseudogene TRBV3-2) with TRBJ2-7; 9 bases are shared with TRBD1. Germline V gene lookup returns CDR1 LGHDT and CDR2 YNNKEL (reference sequence). This CDR3 has 15 residues. V dropped 3 bases and J dropped 4; count of bases not matched to a gene: 7.